This is a list of T cell receptor beta chains from one sample in a study of shared clonotypes between healthy human individuals. Only in-frame clones appear in the TCRdb table, and some are missing; sequencing was by immunoSEQ multiplex PCR. The sample records under 2,000,000 clones, about 95% being singletons. Input material: naive CD8+ T cells sorted from blood. The receptor set was obtained from a man in his late teens or twenties in good health. CDR3s include the opening cysteine and the closing phenylalanine or tryptophan. The D gene is left open where the match is weak. Rows give clone size only sometimes, using once, few, many, or a class for an expanded clone.

D gene,J gene,clone size,V gene,CDR3 DNA,CDR3 protein
TRBD2,TRBJ2-3,.,TRBV10-2,TGCGCCAGCAGTACCTTTATGGGGGGGAGCACAGATACGCAGTATTTT,CASSTFMGGSTDTQYF
.,TRBJ2-1,.,TRBV18,TGTGCCAGCTCACCAATAGGGCAGGGCTACAATGAGCAGTTCTTC,CASSPIGQGYNEQFF
.,TRBJ2-5,.,TRBV7-3,TGTGCCAGCAGCCCGGACTCGTCGGAGACCCAGTACTTC,CASSPDSSETQYF
.,TRBJ2-7,.,TRBV12-5,TGTGCTAGTGGTTTGGGACGCTTTGTTGGCGGAACCTACGAGCAGTACTTC,CASGLGRFVGGTYEQYF
TRBD1,TRBJ2-7,.,TRBV19,TGTGCCAGTAGTATCGGGACAGGGTCCTACGAGCAGTACTTC,CASSIGTGSYEQYF
TRBD1,TRBJ1-2,.,TRBV5-1,TGCGCCAGCAGCACCCCGGACAGGGGCCCTAACTATGGCTACACCTTC,CASSTPDRGPNYGYTF
.,TRBJ2-1,.,TRBV27,TGTGCCAGCAGTTTAATGGCGGGCAATGAGCAGTTCTTC,CASSLMAGNEQFF
TRBD2,TRBJ2-1,.,TRBV30,TGTGCCTGGGGGGGGGTACCGCCAGCTAGCGGGAAAAATGAGCAGTTCTTC,CAWGGVPPASGKNEQFF
.,TRBJ2-7,.,TRBV19,TGTGCCCCCCGGCCGGGAGCGCACGAGCAGTACTTC,CAPRPGAHEQYF
TRBD1,TRBJ2-7,.,TRBV5-1,TGCGCCAGCAGCGCGGGACAGGGTCCCTACGAGCAGTACTTC,CASSAGQGPYEQYF
.,TRBJ2-7,.,TRBV30,TGTGCCTGGATGCGGCAGGGCTACGAGCAGTACTTC,CAWMRQGYEQYF
TRBD2,TRBJ2-7,once,TRBV5-1,TGCGCCAGCAGCATAACTAGCGGGGTAACCTACGAGCAGTACTTC,CASSITSGVTYEQYF
TRBD2,TRBJ2-3,.,TRBV7-9,TGTGCCAGCAGCTCCGTCCTAGCGGGGGGAACTAGCACAGATACGCAGTATTTT,CASSSVLAGGTSTDTQYF
.,TRBJ2-1,.,TRBV27,TGTGCCACTTCCGCTAAGGGGGGGCCTTACTCCTACAATGAGCAGTTCTTC,CATSAKGGPYSYNEQFF
.,TRBJ2-2,.,TRBV27,TGTGCCAGCAGTTTAAGTCTAGCCGGGGAGCTGTTTTTT,CASSLSLAGELFF
.,TRBJ1-1,.,TRBV30,TGTGTCGGAATCAGGGATCTCGACACTGAAGCTTTCTTT,CVGIRDLDTEAFF
.,TRBJ1-5,.,TRBV6-5,TGTGCCAGCAGTTTCGACAGGACGAATCAGCCCCAGCATTTT,CASSFDRTNQPQHF
TRBD2,TRBJ2-7,.,TRBV10-1,TGCGCCAGCAGCCCCGGGACTAGCGGTTACGAGCAGTACTTC,CASSPGTSGYEQYF
TRBD1,TRBJ2-7,.,TRBV2,TGTGCCAGCCTGGGACAGGGAAACTCCTACGAGCAGTACTTC,CASLGQGNSYEQYF
.,TRBJ1-6,few,TRBV27,TGTGCCAGCAGTACCTACCCGTTTGGGTATAATTCACCCCTCCACTTT,CASSTYPFGYNSPLHF
.,TRBJ1-4,.,TRBV6-1,TGTGCCAGCAGTGAATGGTTCCTTGGGGATGAAAAACTGTTTTTT,CASSEWFLGDEKLFF
.,TRBJ2-5,.,TRBV7-6,TGTGCCAGCAGCTTAGCGGGAGAGCCCGGAGAGACCCAGTACTTC,CASSLAGEPGETQYF
.,TRBJ1-1,.,TRBV9,TGTGCCAGCAGCCAGGCAGGGGCGGGCACTGAAGCTTTCTTT,CASSQAGAGTEAFF
TRBD2,TRBJ2-5,.,TRBV30,TGTGCCTGGAGTCGGCGCGGGAGTTATGAGACCCAGTACTTC,CAWSRRGSYETQYF
TRBD2,TRBJ2-3,.,TRBV27,TGTGCCAGCAGTTTTGTAGCGGGGCCCACAGATACGCAGTATTTT,CASSFVAGPTDTQYF
.,TRBJ2-5,.,TRBV5-5,TGTGCCAGCAGCTTGGCCAGAACAGGGACTCAAGAGACCCAGTACTTC,CASSLARTGTQETQYF
.,TRBJ1-2,.,TRBV27,TGTGCCAGCAGTTTATCGGCAGGGACCCTCACCAGCTATGGCTACACCTTC,CASSLSAGTLTSYGYTF
TRBD1,TRBJ1-1,.,TRBV2,TGTGCCAGCAGTCCCTCGACAGGGACTGAAGCTTTCTTT,CASSPSTGTEAFF
.,TRBJ1-1,.,TRBV30,TGTGCCGCGGACAGCAGTAGCCTCCTGAACACTGAAGCTTTCTTT,CAADSSSLLNTEAFF
.,TRBJ2-3,.,TRBV5-8,TGTGCCAGCAGCTTGGTGAGCACAGATACGCAGTATTTT,CASSLVSTDTQYF
TRBD1,TRBJ1-2,.,TRBV29-1,TGCAGCGTAGAGACAGGGGGGGACTATGGCTACACCTTC,CSVETGGDYGYTF
.,TRBJ2-6,.,TRBV2,TGTGCCAGCAGTCGTGCAGGGGCCCCCTCTGGGGCCAACGTCCTGACTTTC,CASSRAGAPSGANVLTF
.,TRBJ2-7,once,TRBV5-1,TGCGCCAGCAGCTTGAGTTCGACAACCAGTTACGAGCAGTACTTC,CASSLSSTTSYEQYF
.,TRBJ1-5,once,TRBV4-2,TGTGCCAGCAGCCCGGGGCGACAGATCCGCAATCAGCCCCAGCATTTT,CASSPGRQIRNQPQHF